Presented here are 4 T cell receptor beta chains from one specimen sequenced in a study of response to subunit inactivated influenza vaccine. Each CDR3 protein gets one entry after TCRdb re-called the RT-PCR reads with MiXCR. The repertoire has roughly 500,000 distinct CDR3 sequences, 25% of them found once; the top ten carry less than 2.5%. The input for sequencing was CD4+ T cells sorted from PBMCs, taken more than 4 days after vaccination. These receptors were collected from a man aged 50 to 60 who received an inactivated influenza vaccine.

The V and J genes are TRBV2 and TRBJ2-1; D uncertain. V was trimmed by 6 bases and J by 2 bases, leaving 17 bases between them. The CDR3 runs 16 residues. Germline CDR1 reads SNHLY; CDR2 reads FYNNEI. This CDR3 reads CASSFDTALTYNEQFF. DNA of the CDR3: TGTGCCAGCAGCTTCGACACCGCCCTTACCTACAATGAGCAGTTCTTC.

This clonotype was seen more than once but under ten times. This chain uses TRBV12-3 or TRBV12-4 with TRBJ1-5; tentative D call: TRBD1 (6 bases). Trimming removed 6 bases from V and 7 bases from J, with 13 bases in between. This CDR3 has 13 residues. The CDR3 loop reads CASRQGSGQPQHF. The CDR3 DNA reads TGTGCCAGCAGACAGGGCTCGGGGCAGCCCCAGCATTTT.

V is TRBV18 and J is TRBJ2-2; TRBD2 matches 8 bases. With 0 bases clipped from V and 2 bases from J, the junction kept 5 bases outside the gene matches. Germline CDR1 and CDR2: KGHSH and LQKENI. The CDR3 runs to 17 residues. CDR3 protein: CASSPPERGYNTGELFF. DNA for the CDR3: TGTGCCAGCTCACCACCGGAGCGGGGGTACAACACCGGGGAGCTGTTTTTT.

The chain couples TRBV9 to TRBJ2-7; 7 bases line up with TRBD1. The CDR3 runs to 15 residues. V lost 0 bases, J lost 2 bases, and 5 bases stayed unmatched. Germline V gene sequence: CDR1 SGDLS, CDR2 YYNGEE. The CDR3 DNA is TGTGCCAGCAGCGTAGCAACAGGGGCCCCCTACGAGCAGTACTTC. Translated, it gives CASSVATGAPYEQYF.